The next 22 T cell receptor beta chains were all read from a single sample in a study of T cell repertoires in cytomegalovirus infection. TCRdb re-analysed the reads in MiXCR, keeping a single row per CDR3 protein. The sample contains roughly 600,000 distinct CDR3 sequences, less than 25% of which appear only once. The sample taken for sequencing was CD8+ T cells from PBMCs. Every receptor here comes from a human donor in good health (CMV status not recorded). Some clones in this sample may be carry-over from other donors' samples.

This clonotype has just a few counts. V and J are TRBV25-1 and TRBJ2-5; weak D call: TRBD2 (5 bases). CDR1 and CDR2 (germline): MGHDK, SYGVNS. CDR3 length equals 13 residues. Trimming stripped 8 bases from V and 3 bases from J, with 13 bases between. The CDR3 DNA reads TGTGCCAGCGAGGGAATTAGAAAAGAGACCCAGTACTTC. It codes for CASEGIRKETQYF. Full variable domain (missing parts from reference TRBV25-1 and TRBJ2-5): EADIYQTPRYLVIGTGKKITLECSQTMGHDKMYWYQQDPGMELHLIHYSYGVNSTEKGDLSSESTVSRIRTEHFPLTLESARPSHTSQYLCASEGIRKETQYFGPGTRLLVL.

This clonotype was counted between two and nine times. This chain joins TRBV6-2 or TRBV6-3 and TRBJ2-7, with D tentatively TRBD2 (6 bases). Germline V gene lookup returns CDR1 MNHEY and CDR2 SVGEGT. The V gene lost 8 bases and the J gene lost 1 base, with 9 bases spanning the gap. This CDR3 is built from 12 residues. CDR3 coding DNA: TGTGCCAGCGGTAGCGGTTCCTACGAGCAGTACGTC. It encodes CASGSGSYEQYV.

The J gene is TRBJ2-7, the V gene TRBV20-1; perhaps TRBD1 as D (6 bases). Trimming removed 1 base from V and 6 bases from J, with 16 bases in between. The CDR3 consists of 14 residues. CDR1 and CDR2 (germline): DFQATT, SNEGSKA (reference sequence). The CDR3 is CSARGRDTLGEQYF. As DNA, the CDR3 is TGCAGTGCTAGAGGCCGGGACACGCTCGGCGAGCAGTACTTC.

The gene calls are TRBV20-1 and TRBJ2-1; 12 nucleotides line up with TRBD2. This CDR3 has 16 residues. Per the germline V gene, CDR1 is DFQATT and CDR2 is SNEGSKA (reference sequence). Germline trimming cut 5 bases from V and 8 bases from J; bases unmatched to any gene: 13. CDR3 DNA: TGCAGTGCTGAACCCCTCCTAGCGGGGGGGCCCGATGAGCAGTTCTTC. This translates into CSAEPLLAGGPDEQFF.

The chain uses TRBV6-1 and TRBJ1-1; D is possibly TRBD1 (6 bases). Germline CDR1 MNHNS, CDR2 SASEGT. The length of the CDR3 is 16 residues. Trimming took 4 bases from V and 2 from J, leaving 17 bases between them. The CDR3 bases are TGTGCCAGCAGTGGCCACTCCGACAGGACTAACACTGAAGCTTTCTTT. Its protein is CASSGHSDRTNTEAFF.

The CDR3 nucleotides are TGCGCCAGCAGCTCGCGGACAGCCTTCCGGAACACTGAAGCTTTCTTT. Protein sequence: CASSSRTAFRNTEAFF. The V call is TRBV5-1, the J call TRBJ1-1, with a weak D call TRBD1 (6 bases). Germline CDR1 reads SGHRS; CDR2 reads YFSETQ. V gave up 3 bases and J gave up 1 base, with 16 bases separating them. This CDR3 comprises 16 residues.

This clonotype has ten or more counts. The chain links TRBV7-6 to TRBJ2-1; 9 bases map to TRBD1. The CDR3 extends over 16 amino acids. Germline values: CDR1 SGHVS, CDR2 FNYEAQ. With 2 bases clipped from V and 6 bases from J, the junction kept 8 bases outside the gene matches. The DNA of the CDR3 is TGTGCCAGCAGCTTAATGGACAGGGGAGGTCTCAATGAGCAGTTCTTC. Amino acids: CASSLMDRGGLNEQFF.

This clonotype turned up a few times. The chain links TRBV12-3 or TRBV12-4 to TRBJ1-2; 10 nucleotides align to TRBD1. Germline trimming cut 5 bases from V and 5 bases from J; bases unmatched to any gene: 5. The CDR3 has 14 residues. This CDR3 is CASSALGQGYGYTF. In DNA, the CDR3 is TGTGCCAGCAGTGCTCTGGGACAGGGGTATGGCTACACCTTC.

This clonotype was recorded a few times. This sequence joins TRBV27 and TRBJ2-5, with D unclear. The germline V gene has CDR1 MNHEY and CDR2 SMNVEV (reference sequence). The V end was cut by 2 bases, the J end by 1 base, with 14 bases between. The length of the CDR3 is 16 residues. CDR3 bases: TGTGCCAGCAGTTTAAGACTTACCCCGATCCAAGAGACCCAGTACTTC. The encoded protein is CASSLRLTPIQETQYF.

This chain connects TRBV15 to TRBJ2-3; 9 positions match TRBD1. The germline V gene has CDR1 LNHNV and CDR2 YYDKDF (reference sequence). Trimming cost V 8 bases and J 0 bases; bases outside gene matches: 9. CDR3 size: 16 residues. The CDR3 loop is CATSRAGTGSTDTQYF. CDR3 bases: TGTGCCACCTCGAGAGCCGGGACAGGGAGCACAGATACGCAGTATTTT. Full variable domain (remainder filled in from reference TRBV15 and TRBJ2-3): DAMVIQNPRYQVTQFGKPVTLSCSQTLNHNVMYWYQQKSSQAPKLLFHYYDKDFNNEADTPDNFQSRRPNTSFCFLDIRSPGLGDTAMYLCATSRAGTGSTDTQYFGPGTRLTVL.

CDR3 nucleotide sequence: TGTGCCAGCTATCGAGGACAGGGGTACTACAATGAGCAGTTCTTC. The encoded protein is CASYRGQGYYNEQFF. V and J are TRBV6-2 or TRBV6-3 and TRBJ2-1, with 9 bases matching TRBD1. There are 15 residues in the CDR3. Looked up from germline, CDR1 is MNHEY and CDR2 is SVGEGT. With V trimmed by 8 bases and J by 3 bases, 8 bases remained unmatched.

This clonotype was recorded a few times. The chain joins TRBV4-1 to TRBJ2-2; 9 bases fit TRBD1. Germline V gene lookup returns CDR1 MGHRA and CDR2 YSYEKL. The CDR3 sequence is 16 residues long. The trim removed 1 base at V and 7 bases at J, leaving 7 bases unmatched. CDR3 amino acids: CASSQVPGQGDGELFF. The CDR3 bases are TGCGCCAGCAGCCAAGTACCGGGACAGGGAGACGGGGAGCTGTTTTTT.

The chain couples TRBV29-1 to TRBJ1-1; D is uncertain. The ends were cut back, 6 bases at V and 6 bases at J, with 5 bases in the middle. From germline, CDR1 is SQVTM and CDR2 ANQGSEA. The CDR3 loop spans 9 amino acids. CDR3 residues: CSVSAEAFF. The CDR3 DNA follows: TGCAGCGTATCGGCTGAAGCTTTCTTT.

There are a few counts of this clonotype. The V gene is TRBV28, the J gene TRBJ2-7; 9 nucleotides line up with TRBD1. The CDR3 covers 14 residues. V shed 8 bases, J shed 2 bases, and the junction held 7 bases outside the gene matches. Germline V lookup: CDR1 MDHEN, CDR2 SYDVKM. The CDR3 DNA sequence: TGTGCCAGCCGGACAGGGGACAATCCCTACGAGCAGTACGTC. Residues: CASRTGDNPYEQYV.

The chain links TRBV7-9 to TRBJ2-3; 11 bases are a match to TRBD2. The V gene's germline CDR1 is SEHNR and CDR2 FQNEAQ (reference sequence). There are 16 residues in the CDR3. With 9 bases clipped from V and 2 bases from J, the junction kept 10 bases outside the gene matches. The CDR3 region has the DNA TGTGCCAGTCTAGCGGGGGGTCTCTCCGACACAGATACGCAGTATTTT. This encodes CASLAGGLSDTDTQYF.

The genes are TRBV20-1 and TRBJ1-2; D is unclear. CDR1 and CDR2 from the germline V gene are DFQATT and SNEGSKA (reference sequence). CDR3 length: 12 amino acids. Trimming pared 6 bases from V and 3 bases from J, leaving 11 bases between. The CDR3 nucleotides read TGCAGTGCGAAGGACGCCTACTATGGCTACACCTTC. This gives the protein CSAKDAYYGYTF.

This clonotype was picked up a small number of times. The DNA of the CDR3 is TGTGCCAGCAGCTCCCCCGAGGACAGGGTGGCCACAGATACGCAGTATTTT. Protein: CASSSPEDRVATDTQYF. The chain links TRBV7-9 to TRBJ2-3, with 8 bases matching TRBD1. Germline-derived CDR1 and CDR2 are SEHNR and FQNEAQ (reference sequence). The CDR3 consists of 17 residues. The trim removed 4 bases at V and 2 bases at J, leaving 11 bases unmatched. Drawing the rest from reference TRBV7-9 and TRBJ2-3, the complete variable domain is DTGVSQNPRHKITKRGQNVTFRCDPISEHNRLYWYRQTLGQGPEFLTYFQNEAQLEKSRLLSDRFSAERPKGSFSTLEIQRTEQGDSAMYLCASSSPEDRVATDTQYFGPGTRLTVL.

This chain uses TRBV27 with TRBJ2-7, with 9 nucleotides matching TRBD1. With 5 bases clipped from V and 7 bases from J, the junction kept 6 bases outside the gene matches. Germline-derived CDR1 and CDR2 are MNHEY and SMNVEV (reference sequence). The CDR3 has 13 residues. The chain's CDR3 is CASSVGQGSEQYV. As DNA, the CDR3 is TGTGCCAGCAGTGTGGGACAGGGTAGTGAGCAGTACGTC.

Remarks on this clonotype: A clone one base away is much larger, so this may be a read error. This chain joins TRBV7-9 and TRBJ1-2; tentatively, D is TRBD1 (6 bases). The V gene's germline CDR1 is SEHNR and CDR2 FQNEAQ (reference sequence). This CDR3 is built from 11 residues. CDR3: CATLGAYDYTF. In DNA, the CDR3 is TGTGCCACCTTGGGGGCGTATGACTACACCTTC. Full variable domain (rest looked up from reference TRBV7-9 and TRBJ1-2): DTGVSQNPRHKITKRGQNVTFRCDPISEHNRLYWYRQTLGQGPEFLTYFQNEAQLEKSRLLSDRFSAERPKGSFSTLEIQRTEQGDSAMYLCATLGAYDYTFGSGTRLTVV.

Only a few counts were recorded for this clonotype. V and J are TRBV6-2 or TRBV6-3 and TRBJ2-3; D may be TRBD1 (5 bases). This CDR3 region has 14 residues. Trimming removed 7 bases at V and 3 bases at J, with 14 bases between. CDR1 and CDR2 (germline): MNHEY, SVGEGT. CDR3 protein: CASKGREETDTQYF. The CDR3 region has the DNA TGTGCCAGCAAGGGCAGGGAAGAAACAGATACGCAGTATTTT.

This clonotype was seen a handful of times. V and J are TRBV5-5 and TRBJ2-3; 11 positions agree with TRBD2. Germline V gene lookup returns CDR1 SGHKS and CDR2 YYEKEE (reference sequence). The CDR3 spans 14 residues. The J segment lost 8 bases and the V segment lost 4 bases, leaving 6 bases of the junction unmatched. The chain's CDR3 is CASSPRLAGITQYF. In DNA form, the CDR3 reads TGTGCCAGCAGCCCTAGACTAGCGGGGATTACGCAGTATTTT.

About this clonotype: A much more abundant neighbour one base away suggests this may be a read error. The CDR3 is CASSCRKGGAYNEQFF. Here the CDR3 DNA reads TGTGCCAGCAGCTGTCGGAAAGGGGGGGCCTACAATGAGCAGTTCTTC. The genes are TRBV7-2 and TRBJ2-1; perhaps TRBD2 as D (7 bases). The CDR3 is 16 residues long. V lost 4 bases to trimming and J lost 2 bases, with 15 bases between them. Germline CDR1 and CDR2: SGHTA and FQGNSA.